This T cell receptor beta chain was identified in a study of brain T cells in children with intractable seizures. General observations from the study: HCMV serostatus was not known, and viral specificity came from CDR3 similarity only.

Produced via immunoSEQ multiplex PCR; TCRdb's table is partial and in-frame only. This sample carries a few hundred thousand clones, about 93% of them seen once, and the ten largest clones take 5% to 7%. Time point: blood from clinic visit 5 months post-surgery; TSC patient then seizure free. Trimming pared 8 bases from V and 4 bases from J, leaving 9 bases between. Germline CDR1 and CDR2: GTSNPN and SVGIG (reference sequence). This CDR3 contains 11 residues. On this clone itself: Its antigen is unknown.

Specimen: peripheral blood, collected about 5 months after surgery. The receptor was isolated from a boy younger than two with tuberous sclerosis and intractable seizures. The chain has TRBV30 and TRBJ1-3; D remains ambiguous. DNA for the CDR3: TGTGCCCACGACGGAGGAAACACCATATATTTT. Translating gives CAHDGGNTIYF. The whole variable domain, remainder taken from reference TRBV30 and TRBJ1-3, is SQTIHQWPATLVQPVGSPLSLECTVEGTSNPNLYWYRQAAGRGLQLLFYSVGIGQISSEVPQNLSASRPQDRQFILSSKKLLLSDSGFYLCAHDGGNTIYFGEGSWLTVV.